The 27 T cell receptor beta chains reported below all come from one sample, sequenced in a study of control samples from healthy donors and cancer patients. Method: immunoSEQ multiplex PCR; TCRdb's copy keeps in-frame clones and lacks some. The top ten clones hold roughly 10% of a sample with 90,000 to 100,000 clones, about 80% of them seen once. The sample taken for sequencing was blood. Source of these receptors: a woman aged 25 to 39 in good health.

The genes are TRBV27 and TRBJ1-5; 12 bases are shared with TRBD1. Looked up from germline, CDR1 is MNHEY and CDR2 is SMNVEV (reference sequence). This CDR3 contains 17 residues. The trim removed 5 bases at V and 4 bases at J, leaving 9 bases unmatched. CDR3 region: CASSPGQGAKGNQPQHF. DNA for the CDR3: TGTGCCAGCAGTCCGGGACAGGGGGCTAAGGGGAATCAGCCCCAGCATTTT.

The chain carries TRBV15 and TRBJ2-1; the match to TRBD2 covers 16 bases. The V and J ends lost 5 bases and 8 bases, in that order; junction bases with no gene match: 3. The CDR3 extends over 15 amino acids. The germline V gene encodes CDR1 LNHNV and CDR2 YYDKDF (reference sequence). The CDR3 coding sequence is TGTGCCACCAGCGGGACTAGCGGGGGGGCCCATGAGCAGTTCTTC. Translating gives CATSGTSGGAHEQFF.

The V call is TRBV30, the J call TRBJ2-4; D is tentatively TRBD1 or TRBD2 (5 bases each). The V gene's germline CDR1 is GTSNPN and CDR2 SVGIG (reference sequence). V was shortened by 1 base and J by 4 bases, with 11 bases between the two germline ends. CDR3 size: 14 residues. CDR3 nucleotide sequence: TGTGCCTGGAGTGGTTGGGACGGAAAAAACATTCAGTACTTC. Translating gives CAWSGWDGKNIQYF.

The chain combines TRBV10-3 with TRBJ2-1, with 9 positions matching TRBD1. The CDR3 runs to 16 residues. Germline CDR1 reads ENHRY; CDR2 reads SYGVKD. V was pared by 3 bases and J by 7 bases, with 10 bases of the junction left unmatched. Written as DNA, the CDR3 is TGTGCCATCAGTGATCCGGGACAGGGTCTTTTGAATGAGCAGTTCTTC. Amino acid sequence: CAISDPGQGLLNEQFF.

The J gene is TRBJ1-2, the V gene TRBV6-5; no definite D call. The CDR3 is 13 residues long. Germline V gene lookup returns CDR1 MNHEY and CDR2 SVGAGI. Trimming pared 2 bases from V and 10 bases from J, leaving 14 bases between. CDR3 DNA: TGTGCCAGCAGTTACGGTCGAGGGTTAGCCTACACCTTC. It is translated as CASSYGRGLAYTF.

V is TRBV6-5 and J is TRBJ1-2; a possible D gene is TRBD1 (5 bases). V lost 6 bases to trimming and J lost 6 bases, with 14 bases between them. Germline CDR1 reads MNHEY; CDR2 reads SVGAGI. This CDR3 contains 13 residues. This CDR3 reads CASSRQQINGYTF. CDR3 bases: TGTGCCAGCAGCAGACAGCAAATCAATGGCTACACCTTC.

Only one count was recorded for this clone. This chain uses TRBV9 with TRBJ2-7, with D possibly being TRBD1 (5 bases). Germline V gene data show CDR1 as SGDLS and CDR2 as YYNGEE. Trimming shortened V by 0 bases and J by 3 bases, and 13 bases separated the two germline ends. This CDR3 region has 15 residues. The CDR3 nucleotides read TGTGCCAGCAGCGTAGGGGGCAACCACAACTACGAGCAGTACTTC. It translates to CASSVGGNHNYEQYF.

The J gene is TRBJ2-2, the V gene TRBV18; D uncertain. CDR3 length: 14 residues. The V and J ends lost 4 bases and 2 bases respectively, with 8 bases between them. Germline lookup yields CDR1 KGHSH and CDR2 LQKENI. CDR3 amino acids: CASSLGGNTGELFF. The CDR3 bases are TGTGCCAGCTCACTTGGTGGTAACACCGGGGAGCTGTTTTTT.

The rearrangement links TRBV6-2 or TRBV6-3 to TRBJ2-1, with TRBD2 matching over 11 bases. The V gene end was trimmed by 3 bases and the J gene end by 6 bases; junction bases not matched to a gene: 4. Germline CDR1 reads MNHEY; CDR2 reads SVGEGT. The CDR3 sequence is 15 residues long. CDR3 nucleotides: TGTGCCAGCAGTTATAGCGGGGGGGCCGTCAATGAGCAGTTCTTC. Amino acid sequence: CASSYSGGAVNEQFF.

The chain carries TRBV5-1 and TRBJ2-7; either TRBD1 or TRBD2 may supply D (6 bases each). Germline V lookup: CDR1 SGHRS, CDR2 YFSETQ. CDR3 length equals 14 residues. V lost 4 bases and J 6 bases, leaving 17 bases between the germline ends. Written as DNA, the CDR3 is TGCGCCAGCAGCCCGCTCGGGGGCCAGGGCGAGCAGTACTTC. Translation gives CASSPLGGQGEQYF.

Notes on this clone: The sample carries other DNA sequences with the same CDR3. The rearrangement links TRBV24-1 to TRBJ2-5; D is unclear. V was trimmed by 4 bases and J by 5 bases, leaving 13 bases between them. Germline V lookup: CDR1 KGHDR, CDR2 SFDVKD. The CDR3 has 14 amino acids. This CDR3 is CATSEGQVGETQYF. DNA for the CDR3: TGTGCCACCAGTGAAGGTCAGGTGGGGGAGACCCAGTACTTC.

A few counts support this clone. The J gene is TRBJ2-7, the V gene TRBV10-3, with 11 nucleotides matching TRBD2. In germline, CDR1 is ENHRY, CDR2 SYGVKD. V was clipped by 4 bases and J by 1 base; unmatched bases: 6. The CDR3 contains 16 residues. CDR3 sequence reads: CAISGTGTSGSYEQYF. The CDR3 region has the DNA TGTGCCATCAGTGGCACCGGGACTAGCGGTTCCTACGAGCAGTACTTC.

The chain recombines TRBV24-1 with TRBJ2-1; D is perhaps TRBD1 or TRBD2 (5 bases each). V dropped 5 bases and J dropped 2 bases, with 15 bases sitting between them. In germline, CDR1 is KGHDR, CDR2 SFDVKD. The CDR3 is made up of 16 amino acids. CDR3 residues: CATSGSGPSPYNEQFF. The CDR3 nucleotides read TGTGCCACCAGTGGTTCGGGGCCTTCTCCCTACAATGAGCAGTTCTTC.

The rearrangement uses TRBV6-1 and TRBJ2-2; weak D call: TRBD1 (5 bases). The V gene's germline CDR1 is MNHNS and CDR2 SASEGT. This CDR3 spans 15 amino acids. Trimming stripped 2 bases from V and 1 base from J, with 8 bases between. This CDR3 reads CASSESQGNTGELFF. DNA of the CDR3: TGTGCCAGCAGTGAATCCCAGGGGAACACCGGGGAGCTGTTTTTT.

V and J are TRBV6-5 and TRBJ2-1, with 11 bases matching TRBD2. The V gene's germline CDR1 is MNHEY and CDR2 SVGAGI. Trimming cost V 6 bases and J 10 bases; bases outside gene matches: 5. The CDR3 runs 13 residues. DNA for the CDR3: TGTGCCAGCAGCACCGTAGCGGGGGGGGAGCAGTTCTTC. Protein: CASSTVAGGEQFF.

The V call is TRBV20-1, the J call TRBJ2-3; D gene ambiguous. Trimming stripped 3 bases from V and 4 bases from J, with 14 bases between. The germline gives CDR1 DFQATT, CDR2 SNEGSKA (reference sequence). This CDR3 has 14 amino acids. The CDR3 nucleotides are TGCAGTGCTAGTCCCCGGGTGGTATCAGATACGCAGTATTTT. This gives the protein CSASPRVVSDTQYF.

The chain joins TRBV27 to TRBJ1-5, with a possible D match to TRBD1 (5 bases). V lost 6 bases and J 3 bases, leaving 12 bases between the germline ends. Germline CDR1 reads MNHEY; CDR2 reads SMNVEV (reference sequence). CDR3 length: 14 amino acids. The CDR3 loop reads CASSFQGPNQPQHF. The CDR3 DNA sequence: TGTGCCAGCAGCTTCCAGGGTCCCAATCAGCCCCAGCATTTT.

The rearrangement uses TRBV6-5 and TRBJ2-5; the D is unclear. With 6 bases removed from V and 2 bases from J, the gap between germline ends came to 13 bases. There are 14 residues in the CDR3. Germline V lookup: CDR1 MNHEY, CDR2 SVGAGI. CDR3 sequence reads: CASSPGRMQETQYF. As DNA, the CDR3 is TGTGCCAGCAGCCCCGGCCGAATGCAAGAGACCCAGTACTTC.

CDR3 region: CASRLGTTYEQYF. The CDR3 DNA sequence: TGTGCCAGCCGTTTAGGAACTACCTACGAGCAGTACTTC. The V and J genes are TRBV25-1 and TRBJ2-7; D is undetermined. The V gene's germline CDR1 is MGHDK and CDR2 SYGVNS. This CDR3 has 13 amino acids. V lost 8 bases to trimming and J lost 2 bases, with 13 bases between them.

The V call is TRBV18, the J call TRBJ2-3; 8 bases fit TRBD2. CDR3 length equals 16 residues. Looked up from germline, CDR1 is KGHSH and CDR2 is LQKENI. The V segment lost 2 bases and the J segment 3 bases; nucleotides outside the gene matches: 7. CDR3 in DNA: TGTGCCAGCTCACCAAGTTCGGGGGGGTCAACAGATACGCAGTATTTT. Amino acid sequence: CASSPSSGGSTDTQYF.

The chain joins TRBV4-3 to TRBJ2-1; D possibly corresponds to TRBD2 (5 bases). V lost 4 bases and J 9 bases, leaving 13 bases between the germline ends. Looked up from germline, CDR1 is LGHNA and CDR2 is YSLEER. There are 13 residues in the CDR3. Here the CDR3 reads CASSLLVSVEQFF. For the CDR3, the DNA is TGCGCCAGCAGCCTACTAGTGTCGGTTGAGCAGTTCTTC.

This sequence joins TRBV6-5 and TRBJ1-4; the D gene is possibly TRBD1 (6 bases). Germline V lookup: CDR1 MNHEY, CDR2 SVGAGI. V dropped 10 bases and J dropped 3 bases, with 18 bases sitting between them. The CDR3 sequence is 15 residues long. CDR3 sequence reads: CATREQGFANEKLFF. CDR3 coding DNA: TGTGCCACCAGGGAGCAGGGGTTTGCTAATGAAAAACTGTTTTTT.

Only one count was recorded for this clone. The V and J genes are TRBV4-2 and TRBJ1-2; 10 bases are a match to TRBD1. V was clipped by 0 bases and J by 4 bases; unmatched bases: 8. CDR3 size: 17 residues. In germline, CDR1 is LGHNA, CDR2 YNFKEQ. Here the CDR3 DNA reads TGTGCCAGCAGCCAAGATAGAAGGGACAGGGGTCCCTATGGCTACACCTTC. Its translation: CASSQDRRDRGPYGYTF.

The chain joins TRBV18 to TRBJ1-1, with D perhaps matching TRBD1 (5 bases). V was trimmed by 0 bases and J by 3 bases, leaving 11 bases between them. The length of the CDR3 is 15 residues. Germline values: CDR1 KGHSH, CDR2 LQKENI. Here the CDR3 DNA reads TGTGCCAGCTCACCACCGGGGCGGTCCGACACTGAAGCTTTCTTT. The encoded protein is CASSPPGRSDTEAFF. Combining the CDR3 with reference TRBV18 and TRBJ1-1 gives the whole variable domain NAGVMQNPRHLVRRRGQEARLRCSPMKGHSHVYWYRQLPEEGLKFMVYLQKENIIDESGMPKERFSAEFPKEGPSILRIQQVVRGDSAAYFCASSPPGRSDTEAFFGQGTRLTVV.

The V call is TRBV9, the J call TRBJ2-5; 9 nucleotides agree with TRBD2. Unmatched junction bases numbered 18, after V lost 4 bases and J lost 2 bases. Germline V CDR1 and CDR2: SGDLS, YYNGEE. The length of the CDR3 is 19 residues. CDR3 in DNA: TGTGCCAGCAGCTCCGCGGGGGGGCCGCCCAATGAGCCTCAAGAGACCCAGTACTTC. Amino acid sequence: CASSSAGGPPNEPQETQYF.

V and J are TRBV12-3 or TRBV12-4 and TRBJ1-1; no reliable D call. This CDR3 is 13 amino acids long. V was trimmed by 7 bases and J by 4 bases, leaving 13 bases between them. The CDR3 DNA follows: TGTGCCAGCACTCTAATGGGGATCACTGAAGCTTTCTTT. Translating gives CASTLMGITEAFF.

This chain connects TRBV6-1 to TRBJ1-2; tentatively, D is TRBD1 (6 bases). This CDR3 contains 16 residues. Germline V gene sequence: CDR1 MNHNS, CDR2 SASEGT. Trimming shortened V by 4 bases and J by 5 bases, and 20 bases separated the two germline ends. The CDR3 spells CASSASSLDSLYGYTF. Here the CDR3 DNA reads TGTGCCAGCAGTGCCTCCTCCCTGGACAGCCTATATGGCTACACCTTC.